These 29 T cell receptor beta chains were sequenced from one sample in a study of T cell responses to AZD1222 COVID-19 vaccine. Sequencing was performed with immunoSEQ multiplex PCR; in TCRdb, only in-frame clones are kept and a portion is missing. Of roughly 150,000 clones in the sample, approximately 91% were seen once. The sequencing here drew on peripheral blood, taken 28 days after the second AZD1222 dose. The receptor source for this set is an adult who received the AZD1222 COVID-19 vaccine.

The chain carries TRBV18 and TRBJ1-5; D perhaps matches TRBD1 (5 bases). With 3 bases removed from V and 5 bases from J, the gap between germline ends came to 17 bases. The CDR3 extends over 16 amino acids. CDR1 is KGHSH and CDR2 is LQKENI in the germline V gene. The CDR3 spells CASSPLPGQGHQPQHF. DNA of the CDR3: TGTGCCAGCTCACCCCTACCGGGGCAGGGCCATCAGCCCCAGCATTTT.

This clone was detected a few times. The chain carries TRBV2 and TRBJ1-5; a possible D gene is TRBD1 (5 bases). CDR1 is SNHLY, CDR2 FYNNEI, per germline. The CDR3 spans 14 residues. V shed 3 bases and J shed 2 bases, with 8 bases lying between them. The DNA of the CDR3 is TGTGCCAGCAGTGAGTTCAGGGGCAATCAGCCCCAGCATTTT. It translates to CASSEFRGNQPQHF.

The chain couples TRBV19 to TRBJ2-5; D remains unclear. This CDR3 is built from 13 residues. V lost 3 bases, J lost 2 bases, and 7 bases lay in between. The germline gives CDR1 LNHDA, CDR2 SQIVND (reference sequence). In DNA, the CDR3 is TGTGCCAGTAGTATGACGGTTCAAGAGACCCAGTACTTC. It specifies CASSMTVQETQYF.

CDR3 residues: CASSYSGNTIYF. The DNA for the CDR3 is TGTGCCAGTAGCTACTCTGGAAACACCATATATTTT. The genes are TRBV19 and TRBJ1-3; D not certain. CDR1 and CDR2 (germline): LNHDA, SQIVND (reference sequence). This CDR3 is 12 amino acids long. V was cut by 6 bases and J by 0 bases, with 3 bases left in between.

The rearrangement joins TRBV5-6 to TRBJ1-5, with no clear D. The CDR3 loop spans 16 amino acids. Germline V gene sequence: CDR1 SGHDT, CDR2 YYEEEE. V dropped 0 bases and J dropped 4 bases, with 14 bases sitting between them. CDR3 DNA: TGTGCCAGCAGCTTGGGAGTGGGAATCGGGAATCAGCCCCAGCATTTT. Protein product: CASSLGVGIGNQPQHF.

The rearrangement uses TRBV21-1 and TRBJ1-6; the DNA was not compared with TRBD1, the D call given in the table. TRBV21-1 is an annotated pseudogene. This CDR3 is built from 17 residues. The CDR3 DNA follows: TGTGCCAGCAGCAAAGAGGGACAGGGATCGAGAGATTCACCCCTCCACTTT. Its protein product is CASSKEGQGSRDSPLHF.

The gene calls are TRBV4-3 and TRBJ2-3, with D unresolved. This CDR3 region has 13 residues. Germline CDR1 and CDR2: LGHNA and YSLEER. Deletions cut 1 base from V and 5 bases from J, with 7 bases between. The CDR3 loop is CASSQGLRDTQYF. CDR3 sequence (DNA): TGCGCCAGCAGCCAAGGCCTGAGAGATACGCAGTATTTT.

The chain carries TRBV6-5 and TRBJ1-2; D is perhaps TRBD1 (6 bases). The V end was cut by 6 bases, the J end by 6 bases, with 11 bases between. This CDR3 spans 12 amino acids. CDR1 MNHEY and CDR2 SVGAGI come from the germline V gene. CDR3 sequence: CASSIGGDGYTF. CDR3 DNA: TGTGCCAGCAGCATAGGGGGTGATGGCTACACCTTC.

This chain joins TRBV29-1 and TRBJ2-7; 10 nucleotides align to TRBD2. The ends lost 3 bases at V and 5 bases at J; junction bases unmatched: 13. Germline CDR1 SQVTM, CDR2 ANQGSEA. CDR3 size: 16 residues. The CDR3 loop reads CSVELLAGAPRNEQYF. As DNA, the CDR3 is TGCAGCGTTGAGTTGCTAGCGGGAGCCCCTCGGAACGAGCAGTACTTC.

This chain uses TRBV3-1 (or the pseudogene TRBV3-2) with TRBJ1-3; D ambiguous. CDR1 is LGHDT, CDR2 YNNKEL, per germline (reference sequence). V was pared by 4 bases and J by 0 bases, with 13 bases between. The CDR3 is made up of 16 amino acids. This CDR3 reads CASSRVVINSGNTIYF. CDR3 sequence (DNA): TGTGCCAGCAGCCGGGTTGTAATCAACTCTGGAAACACCATATATTTT.

CDR3 bases: TGTGCCAGTAAGAGGTGGGGAGAGACCCAGTACTTC. As protein: CASKRWGETQYF. V gene TRBV19 combines with J gene TRBJ2-5; D is undetermined. Trimming removed 7 bases at V and 4 bases at J, with 10 bases between. The V gene's germline CDR1 is LNHDA and CDR2 SQIVND (reference sequence). This CDR3 region has 12 residues.

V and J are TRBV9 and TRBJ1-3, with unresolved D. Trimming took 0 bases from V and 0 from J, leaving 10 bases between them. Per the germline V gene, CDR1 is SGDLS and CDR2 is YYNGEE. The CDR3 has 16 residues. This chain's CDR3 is CASSVASPASGNTIYF. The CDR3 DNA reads TGTGCCAGCAGCGTAGCTTCCCCCGCCTCTGGAAACACCATATATTTT.

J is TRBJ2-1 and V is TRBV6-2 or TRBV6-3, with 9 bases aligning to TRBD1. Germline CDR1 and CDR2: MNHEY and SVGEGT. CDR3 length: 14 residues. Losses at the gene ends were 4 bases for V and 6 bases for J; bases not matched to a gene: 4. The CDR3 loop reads CASSSGTGLNEQFF. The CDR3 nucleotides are TGTGCCAGCAGTTCCGGGACAGGGCTCAATGAGCAGTTCTTC.

CDR3 region: CASRGGLAETDTQYF. Written as DNA, the CDR3 is TGTGCCAGTAGGGGGGGACTAGCGGAAACAGATACGCAGTATTTT. This rearrangement joins TRBV19 to TRBJ2-3; 11 bases are shared with TRBD2. Per germline, CDR1 LNHDA and CDR2 SQIVND (reference sequence). The V segment lost 6 bases and the J segment 3 bases; nucleotides outside the gene matches: 5. The CDR3 has 15 amino acids.

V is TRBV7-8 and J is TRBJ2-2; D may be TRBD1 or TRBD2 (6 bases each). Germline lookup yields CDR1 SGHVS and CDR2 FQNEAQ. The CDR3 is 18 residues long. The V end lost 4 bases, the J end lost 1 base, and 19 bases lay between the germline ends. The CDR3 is CASSYLWGAEGNTGELFF. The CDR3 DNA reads TGTGCCAGCAGCTACCTATGGGGGGCTGAGGGGAACACCGGGGAGCTGTTTTTT.

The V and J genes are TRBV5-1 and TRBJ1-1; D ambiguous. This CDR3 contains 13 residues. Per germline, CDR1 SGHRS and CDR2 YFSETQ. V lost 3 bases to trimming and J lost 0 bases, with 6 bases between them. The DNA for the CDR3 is TGCGCCAGCAGCTCAGTTATGAACACTGAAGCTTTCTTT. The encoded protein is CASSSVMNTEAFF. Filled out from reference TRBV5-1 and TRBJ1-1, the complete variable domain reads KAGVTQTPRYLIKTRGQQVTLSCSPISGHRSVSWYQQTPGQGLQFLFEYFSETQRNKGNFPGRFSGRQFSNSRSEMNVSTLELGDSALYLCASSSVMNTEAFFGQGTRLTVV.

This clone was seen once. The CDR3 sequence: CATGAGGANVLTF. The CDR3 bases are TGCGCCACAGGTGCGGGGGGGGCCAACGTCCTGACTTTC. This chain links TRBV10-2 with TRBJ2-6; weak D call: TRBD2 (6 bases). Per the germline V gene, CDR1 is WSHSY and CDR2 is SAAADI. This CDR3 region has 13 residues. Trimming cost V 10 bases and J 4 bases, with 11 bases left between them.

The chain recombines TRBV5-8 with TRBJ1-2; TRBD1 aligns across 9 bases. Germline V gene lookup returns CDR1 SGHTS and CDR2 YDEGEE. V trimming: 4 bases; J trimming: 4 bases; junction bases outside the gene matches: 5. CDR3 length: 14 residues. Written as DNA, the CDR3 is TGTGCCAGCAGCCACCGGGACAGGGCCTATGGCTACACCTTC. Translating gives CASSHRDRAYGYTF.

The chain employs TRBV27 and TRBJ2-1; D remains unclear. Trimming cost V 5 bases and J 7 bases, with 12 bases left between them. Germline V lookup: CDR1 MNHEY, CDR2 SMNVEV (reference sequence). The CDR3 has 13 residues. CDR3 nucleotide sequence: TGTGCCAGCAGTGTCTCGACCTCAAATGAGCAGTTCTTC. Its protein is CASSVSTSNEQFF.

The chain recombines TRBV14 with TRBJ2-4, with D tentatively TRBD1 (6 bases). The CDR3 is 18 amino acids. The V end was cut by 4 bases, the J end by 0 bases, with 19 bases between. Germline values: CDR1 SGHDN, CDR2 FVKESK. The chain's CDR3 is CASSPGTKTVTAKNIQYF. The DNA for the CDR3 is TGTGCCAGCAGCCCCGGGACAAAAACAGTTACAGCCAAAAACATTCAGTACTTC.

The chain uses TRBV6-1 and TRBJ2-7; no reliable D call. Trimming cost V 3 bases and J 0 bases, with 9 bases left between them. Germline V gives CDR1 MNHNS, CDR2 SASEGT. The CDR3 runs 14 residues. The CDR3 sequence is CASSETFLSYEQYF. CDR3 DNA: TGTGCCAGCAGTGAGACCTTCCTCTCCTACGAGCAGTACTTC.

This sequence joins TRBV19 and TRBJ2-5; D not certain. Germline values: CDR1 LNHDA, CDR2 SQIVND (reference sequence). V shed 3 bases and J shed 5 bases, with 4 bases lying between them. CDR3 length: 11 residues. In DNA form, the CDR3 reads TGTGCCAGTAGTATGTGGGAGACCCAGTACTTC. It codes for CASSMWETQYF.

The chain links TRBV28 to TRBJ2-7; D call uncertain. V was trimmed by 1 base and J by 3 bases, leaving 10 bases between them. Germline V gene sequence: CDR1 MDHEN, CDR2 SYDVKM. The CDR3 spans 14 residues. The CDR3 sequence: CASSLFGGNYEQYF. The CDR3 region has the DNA TGTGCCAGCAGTTTATTTGGCGGTAACTACGAGCAGTACTTC. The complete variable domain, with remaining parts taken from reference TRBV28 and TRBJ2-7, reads DVKVTQSSRYLVKRTGEKVFLECVQDMDHENMFWYRQDPGLGLRLIYFSYDVKMKEKGDIPEGYSVSREKKERFSLILESASTNQTSMYLCASSLFGGNYEQYFGPGTRLTVT.

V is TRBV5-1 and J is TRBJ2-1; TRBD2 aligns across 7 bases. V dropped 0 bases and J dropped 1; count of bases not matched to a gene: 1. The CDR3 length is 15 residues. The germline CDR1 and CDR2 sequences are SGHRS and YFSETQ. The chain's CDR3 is CASSLEGGSYNEQFF. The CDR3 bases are TGCGCCAGCAGCTTGGAGGGAGGGTCCTACAATGAGCAGTTCTTC.

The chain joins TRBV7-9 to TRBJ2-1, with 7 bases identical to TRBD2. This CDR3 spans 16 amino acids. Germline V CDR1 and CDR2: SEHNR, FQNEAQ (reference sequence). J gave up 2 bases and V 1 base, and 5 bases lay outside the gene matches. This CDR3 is CASSLVAGRAYNEQFF. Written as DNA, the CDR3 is TGTGCCAGCAGCTTAGTAGCGGGCAGGGCCTACAATGAGCAGTTCTTC.

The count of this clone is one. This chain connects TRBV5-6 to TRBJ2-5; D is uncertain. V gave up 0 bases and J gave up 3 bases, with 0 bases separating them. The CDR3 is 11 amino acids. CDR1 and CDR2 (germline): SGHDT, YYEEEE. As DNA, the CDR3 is TGTGCCAGCAGCTTGGAAGAGACCCAGTACTTC. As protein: CASSLEETQYF.

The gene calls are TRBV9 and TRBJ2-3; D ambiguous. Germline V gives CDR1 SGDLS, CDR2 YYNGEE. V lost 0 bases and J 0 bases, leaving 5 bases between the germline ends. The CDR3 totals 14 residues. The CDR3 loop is CASSVAPSTDTQYF. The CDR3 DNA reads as TGTGCCAGCAGCGTAGCCCCAAGCACAGATACGCAGTATTTT. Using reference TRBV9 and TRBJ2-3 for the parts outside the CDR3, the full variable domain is DSGVTQTPKHLITATGQRVTLRCSPRSGDLSVYWYQQSLDQGLQFLIQYYNGEERAKGNILERFSAQQFPDLHSELNLSSLELGDSALYFCASSVAPSTDTQYFGPGTRLTVL.

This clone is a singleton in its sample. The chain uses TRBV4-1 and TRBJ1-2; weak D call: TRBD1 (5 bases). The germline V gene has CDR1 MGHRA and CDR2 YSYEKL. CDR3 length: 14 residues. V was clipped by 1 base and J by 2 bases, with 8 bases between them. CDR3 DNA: TGCGCCAGCAGCCAAGGCAGGGCGAACTATGGCTACACCTTC. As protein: CASSQGRANYGYTF.

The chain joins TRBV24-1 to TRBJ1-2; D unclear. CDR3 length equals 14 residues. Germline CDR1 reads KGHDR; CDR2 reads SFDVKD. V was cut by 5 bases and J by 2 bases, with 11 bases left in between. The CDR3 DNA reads TGTGCCACCAGTGCCGAAGGAGGAAACTATGGCTACACCTTC. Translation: CATSAEGGNYGYTF.